This T cell receptor beta chain is from a study of radiation and T cells in renal cell carcinoma. Germline CDR1 reads GTSNPN; CDR2 reads SVGIG (reference sequence). V dropped 2 bases and J dropped 0; count of bases not matched to a gene: 6. The CDR3 covers 16 residues. Treatment described: treatment-naive control, cytoreductive nephrectomy. Measured with immunoSEQ multiplex PCR; TCRdb has only the in-frame clones, and not every one. The sample includes 14,000 to 15,000 clones, less than 65% of them seen just once. The origin of this receptor is a man in his fifties or sixties with renal cell carcinoma. The specimen was tumor tissue, collected from a patient whose treatment was nephrectomy without radiotherapy. The chain has TRBV30 and TRBJ1-3; TRBD1 agrees at 8 bases. CDR3 amino acids: CAWSITGGFSGNTIYF. The CDR3 DNA is TGTGCCTGGAGTATAACAGGGGGTTTCTCTGGAAACACCATATATTTT.